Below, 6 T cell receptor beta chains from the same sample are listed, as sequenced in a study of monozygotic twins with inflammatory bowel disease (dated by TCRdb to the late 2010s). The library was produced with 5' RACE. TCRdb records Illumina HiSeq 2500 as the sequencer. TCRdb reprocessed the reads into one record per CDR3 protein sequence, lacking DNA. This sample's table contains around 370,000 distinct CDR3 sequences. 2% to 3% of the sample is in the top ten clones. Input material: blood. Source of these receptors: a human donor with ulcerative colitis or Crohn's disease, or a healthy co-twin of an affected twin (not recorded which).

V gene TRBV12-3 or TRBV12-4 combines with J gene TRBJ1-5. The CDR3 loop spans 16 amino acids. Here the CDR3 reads CASRSDRAQRNQPQHF.

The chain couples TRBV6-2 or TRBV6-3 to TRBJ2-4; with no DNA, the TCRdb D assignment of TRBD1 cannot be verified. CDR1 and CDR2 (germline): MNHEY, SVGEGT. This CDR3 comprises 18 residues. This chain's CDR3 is CASSYLSDRVLAKNIQYF.

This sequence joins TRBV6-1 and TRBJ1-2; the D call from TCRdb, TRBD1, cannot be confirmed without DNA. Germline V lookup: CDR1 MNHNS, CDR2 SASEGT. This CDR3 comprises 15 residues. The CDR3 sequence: CASSRTTGVNYGYTF.

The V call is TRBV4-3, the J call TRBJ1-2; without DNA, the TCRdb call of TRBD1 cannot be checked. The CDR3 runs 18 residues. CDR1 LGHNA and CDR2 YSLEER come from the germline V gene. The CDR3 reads CASSPQVRSPETSYGYTF.

The chain's CDR3 is CSARGPTGAQHF. This chain uses TRBV20-1 with TRBJ1-5. CDR1 and CDR2 from the germline V gene are DFQATT and SNEGSKA (reference sequence). CDR3 length: 12 amino acids.

The CDR3 protein is CASSLWGYEAFF. The J gene is TRBJ1-1, the V gene TRBV5-6. CDR3 length: 12 amino acids. Germline V CDR1 and CDR2: SGHDT, YYEEEE. Full variable domain (remainder filled in from reference TRBV5-6 and TRBJ1-1): DAGVTQSPTHLIKTRGQQVTLRCSPKSGHDTVSWYQQALGQGPQFIFQYYEEEERQRGNFPDRFSGHQFPNYSSELNVNALLLGDSALYLCASSLWGYEAFFGQGTRLTVV.